These T cell receptor beta chains were read from a single sample in a study of blood T cell repertoires in COVID-19. Profiled with immunoSEQ multiplex PCR; TCRdb holds only in-frame clones, not every one. The table lists roughly 100,000 clones, roughly 92% of them singletons. Sample: peripheral blood. All receptors derive from a woman in her forties or fifties with COVID-19, enrolled during active disease. Both conserved end residues are part of each CDR3. The D gene is left open where the match is weak. Not every row has a clone size; where given, it reads once, few, many or a size class.

V: TRBV27; J: TRBJ1-2; size: .; D: TRBD1; DNA: TGTGCCAGCAGTTTAGGGACAGGGGAAGACTATGGCTACACCTTC; CDR3: CASSLGTGEDYGYTF
V: TRBV29-1; J: TRBJ1-2; size: .; D: .; DNA: TGCAGCGTTGGTGGACATATCTATGGCTACACCTTC; CDR3: CSVGGHIYGYTF
V: TRBV7-2; J: TRBJ2-3; size: .; D: TRBD1; DNA: TGTGCCAGCAGCTTTGACAGGGGCACAGATACGCAGTATTTT; CDR3: CASSFDRGTDTQYF
V: TRBV19; J: TRBJ1-2; size: .; D: .; DNA: TGTGCCAGTAGTATAGATCGGTACCAAGTCTATGGCTACACCTTC; CDR3: CASSIDRYQVYGYTF
V: TRBV20-1; J: TRBJ1-1; size: once; D: TRBD1; DNA: TGCAGCCGACAGGGGGGCACTGAAGCTTTCTTT; CDR3: CSRQGGTEAFF
V: TRBV5-1; J: TRBJ1-1; size: few; D: .; DNA: TGCGCCAGCAGCTTTACAGGAGAGAACACTGAAGCTTTCTTT; CDR3: CASSFTGENTEAFF
V: TRBV13; J: TRBJ1-3; size: .; D: .; DNA: TGTGCCAGCAGCTCGATCACAGGTCACAGCTCTGGAAACACCATATATTTT; CDR3: CASSSITGHSSGNTIYF
V: TRBV3-1/TRBV3-2; J: TRBJ1-2; size: .; D: .; DNA: TGTGCCAGCAGCCCCAGAGGGGGTCTTCTTGATGGCTACACCTTC; CDR3: CASSPRGGLLDGYTF
V: TRBV6-5; J: TRBJ1-4; size: .; D: TRBD1; DNA: TGTGCCAGCAGGCGAGTATTGGACAGGGCTGAAAAACTGTTTTTT; CDR3: CASRRVLDRAEKLFF
V: TRBV19; J: TRBJ2-3; size: .; D: .; DNA: TGTGCCAGTAGTGATCCGCGGGGGCCCAGCACAGATACGCAGTATTTT; CDR3: CASSDPRGPSTDTQYF
V: TRBV13; J: TRBJ2-3; size: .; D: .; DNA: TGTGCCAGCAGCTTAATACAGGTCACAGATACGCAGTATTTT; CDR3: CASSLIQVTDTQYF
V: TRBV27; J: TRBJ1-2; size: .; D: .; DNA: TGTGCCAGCAGCCAAGGTGGGCGGGCAGTTCATGGCTACACCTTC; CDR3: CASSQGGRAVHGYTF
V: TRBV7-2; J: TRBJ1-1; size: .; D: .; DNA: TGTGCCAGCAGCTTCTCCGTGAACACTGAAGCTTTCTTT; CDR3: CASSFSVNTEAFF